The clone carrying this TCR beta chain showed up many times. One entry per CDR3 protein, called by TCRdb with MiXCR from the 5' RACE reads. The table has 250,000 to 300,000 distinct CDR3 sequences, about 8% seen once. The CDR3 has 13 residues. CDR1 and CDR2 from the germline V gene are SEHNR and FQNEAQ (reference sequence). The V end was cut by 4 bases, the J end by 0 bases, with 3 bases between. The data belong to a study of identical twins. In addition, the sample was reused for a study of yellow fever vaccine responses in identical twins.

This TCR derives from a woman between 18 and 29 years old in good health. The sample taken for sequencing was CD8+ T cells sorted from blood. The J gene is TRBJ1-4, the V gene TRBV7-9; D not certain. Written as DNA, the CDR3 is TGTGCCAGCAGCTCTCCAACTAATGAAAAACTGTTTTTT. This codes for CASSSPTNEKLFF.